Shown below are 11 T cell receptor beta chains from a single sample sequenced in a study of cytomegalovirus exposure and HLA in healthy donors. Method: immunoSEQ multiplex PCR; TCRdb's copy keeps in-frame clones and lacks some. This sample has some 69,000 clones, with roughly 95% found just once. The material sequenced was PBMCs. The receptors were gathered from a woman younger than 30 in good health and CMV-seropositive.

CDR3 residues: CASSLSPRDYEQYF. DNA of the CDR3: TGTGCCAGCAGTTTATCCCCCCGGGACTACGAGCAGTACTTC. The chain has TRBV27 and TRBJ2-7, with TRBD2 as a possible D gene (5 bases). The length of the CDR3 is 14 residues. Looked up from germline, CDR1 is MNHEY and CDR2 is SMNVEV (reference sequence). V was pared by 0 bases and J by 3 bases, with 9 bases between.

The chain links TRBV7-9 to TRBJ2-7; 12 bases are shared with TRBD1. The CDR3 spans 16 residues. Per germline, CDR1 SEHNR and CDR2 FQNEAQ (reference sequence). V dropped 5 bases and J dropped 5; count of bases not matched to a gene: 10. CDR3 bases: TGTGCCAGCAGCGACTGGGACAGGGGGCGTAAACACGAGCAGTACTTC. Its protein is CASSDWDRGRKHEQYF. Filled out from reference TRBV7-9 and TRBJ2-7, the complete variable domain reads DTGVSQNPRHKITKRGQNVTFRCDPISEHNRLYWYRQTLGQGPEFLTYFQNEAQLEKSRLLSDRFSAERPKGSFSTLEIQRTEQGDSAMYLCASSDWDRGRKHEQYFGPGTRLTVT.

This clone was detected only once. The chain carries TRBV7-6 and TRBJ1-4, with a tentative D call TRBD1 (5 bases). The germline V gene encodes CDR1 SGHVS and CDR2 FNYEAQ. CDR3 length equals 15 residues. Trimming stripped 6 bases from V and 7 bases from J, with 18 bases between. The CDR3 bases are TGTGCCAGCAGTCGATTCCAGGGTTCGGGTGAAAAACTGTTTTTT. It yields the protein CASSRFQGSGEKLFF.

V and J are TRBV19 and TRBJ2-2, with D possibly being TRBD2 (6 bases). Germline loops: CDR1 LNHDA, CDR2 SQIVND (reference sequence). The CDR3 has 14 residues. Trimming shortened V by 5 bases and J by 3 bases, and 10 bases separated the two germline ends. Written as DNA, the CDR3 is TGTGCCAGTAGTTTACGACTAGACACCGGGGAGCTGTTTTTT. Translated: CASSLRLDTGELFF.

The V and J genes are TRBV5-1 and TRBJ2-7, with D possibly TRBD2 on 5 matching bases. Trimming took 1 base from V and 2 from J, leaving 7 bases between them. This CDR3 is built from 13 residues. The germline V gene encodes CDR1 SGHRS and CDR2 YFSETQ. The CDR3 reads CASSLTGTYEQYF. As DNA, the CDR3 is TGCGCCAGCAGCTTGACCGGGACCTACGAGCAGTACTTC.

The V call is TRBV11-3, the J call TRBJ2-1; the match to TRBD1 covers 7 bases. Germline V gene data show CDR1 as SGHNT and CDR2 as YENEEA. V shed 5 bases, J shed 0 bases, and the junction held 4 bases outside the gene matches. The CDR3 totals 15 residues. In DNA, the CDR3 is TGTGCCAGCAGCACAGGGGATAGCTCCTACAATGAGCAGTTCTTC. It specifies CASSTGDSSYNEQFF. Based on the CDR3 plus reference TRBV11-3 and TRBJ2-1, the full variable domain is EAGVVQSPRYKIIEKKQPVAFWCNPISGHNTLYWYLQNLGQGPELLIRYENEEAVDDSQLPKDRFSAERLKGVDSTLKIQPAELGDSAVYLCASSTGDSSYNEQFFGPGTRLTVL.

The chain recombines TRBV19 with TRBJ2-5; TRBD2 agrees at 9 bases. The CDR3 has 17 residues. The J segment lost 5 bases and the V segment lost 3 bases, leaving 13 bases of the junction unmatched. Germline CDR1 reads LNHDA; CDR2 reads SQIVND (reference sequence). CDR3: CASSMRDWREGVETQYF. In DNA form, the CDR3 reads TGTGCCAGTAGTATGAGGGACTGGCGGGAGGGTGTGGAGACCCAGTACTTC.

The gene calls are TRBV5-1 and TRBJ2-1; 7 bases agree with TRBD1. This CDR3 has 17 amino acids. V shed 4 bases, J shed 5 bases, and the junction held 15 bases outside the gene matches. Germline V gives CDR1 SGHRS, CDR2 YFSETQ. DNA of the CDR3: TGCGCCAGCAGCCTCCGGCGGGCTGGACAGGTAAACAATGAGCAGTTCTTC. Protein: CASSLRRAGQVNNEQFF.

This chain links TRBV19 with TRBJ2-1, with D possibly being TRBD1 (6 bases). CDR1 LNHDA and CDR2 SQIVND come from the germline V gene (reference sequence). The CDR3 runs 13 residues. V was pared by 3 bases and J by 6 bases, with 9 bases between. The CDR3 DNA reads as TGTGCCAGTAGTATTGGCAGGGGCAATGAGCAGTTCTTC. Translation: CASSIGRGNEQFF. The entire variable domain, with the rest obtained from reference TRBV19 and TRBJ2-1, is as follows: DGGITQSPKYLFRKEGQNVTLSCEQNLNHDAMYWYRQDPGQGLRLIYYSQIVNDFQKGDIAEGYSVSREKKESFPLTVTSAQKNPTAFYLCASSIGRGNEQFFGPGTRLTVL.

CDR3 protein: CASGAGENTGELFF. Here the CDR3 DNA reads TGTGCCAGCGGGGCAGGGGAGAACACCGGGGAGCTGTTTTTT. The chain carries TRBV27 and TRBJ2-2; D may be TRBD1 (6 bases). Germline loops: CDR1 MNHEY, CDR2 SMNVEV (reference sequence). CDR3 length: 14 residues. With 8 bases removed from V and 1 base from J, the gap between germline ends came to 11 bases.

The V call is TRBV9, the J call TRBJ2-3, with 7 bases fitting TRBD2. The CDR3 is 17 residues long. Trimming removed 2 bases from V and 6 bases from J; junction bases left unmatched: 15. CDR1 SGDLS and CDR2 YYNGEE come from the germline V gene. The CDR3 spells CASSVDPSGRRKDTQYF. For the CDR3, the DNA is TGTGCCAGCAGCGTCGACCCCTCCGGGAGGAGGAAGGATACGCAGTATTTT.